This T cell receptor (beta chain) came from a study of cytomegalovirus exposure and HLA in healthy donors listed by TCRdb under 2017. General notes on the study: In an earlier analysis of around 540 of the donors, approximately 300 Gb of sequence data and 117 million unique TCR beta sequences from roughly 190 million T cells were reported. Approximately 310 gigabases of sequencing data and 70 million to 85 million unique TCR sequences were included in an early release covering about 620 HLA-typed donors. The genetic ancestry cluster associated with self-reported Caucasian donors included 81% of the 398 genotyped donors. The study aimed to test whether cataloging public T cell receptors could reveal signatures of past pathogen exposure. The study used immunosequencing to profile the T cell repertoires of around 600 subjects and linked those repertoires to cytomegalovirus serostatus. Along with the roughly 700-subject first cohort, a separate validation cohort of over a hundred different subjects was used. To predict cytomegalovirus infection status, the study brought together high-throughput TCR immunosequencing, statistical association of individual TCRs with disease status, and machine learning. To study patterns of TCR occurrence, a later analysis re-analyzed previously published TCR beta repertoires from hundreds of donors and added high-resolution HLA genotyping. Rather than drawing on any new phenotypic data, the later analysis identified candidate immune exposures from TCR beta sequences and the way those sequences occurred across donors. To decide whether each TCR beta V gene segment behaved as functional or pseudogenic, an earlier analysis of some 580 of the donors relied on high-throughput TCR beta sequencing. Donor age, sex, ethnicity and CMV serostatus were compiled alongside the repertoire data. A later genetic analysis took genome-wide SNP genotypes for about three fifths of the roughly 670 donors and used that subset as a discovery cohort. All discovery cohort repertoires had been generated on a single sequencing platform. HLA typing included class I and class II loci at four-digit resolution. The number of donors typed differed by locus, with about 629-640 for A, B, C, DRB1 and DQB1, roughly 520 for DQA1, 606 for DPA1, and approximately 470 for DPB1. A few DR-DQ haplotypes were treated as single units for association and clustering because of strong linkage in the cohort. On average, around 240,000 unique TCR beta nucleotide sequences were sequenced per donor among a few hundred genotyped donors of the cohort, with roughly 20% of those sequences being non-productive.

Libraries came from the immunoSEQ multiplex PCR assay. A mixture of 60 forward primers for TCR Vbeta segments and 13 reverse primers for TCR Jbeta segments was used in the multiplex PCR. The CDR3 region of rearranged TCR beta genes was amplified from genomic DNA with a multiplex PCR assay. The Illumina HiSeq System was used to sequence the amplified TCR beta libraries as 87-base-pair reads. In the source study's methods: A later analysis counted some 80 million unique TCR beta chains across the 666 repertoires, and roughly 9.9 million of these chains were shared by at least two donors. A nearest-neighbor algorithm error-corrected the raw reads and collapsed the reads into unique sequences, merging closely related sequences to remove PCR and sequencing errors. To assign V, D and J gene segments, CDR3 sequences were aligned to IMGT reference sequences. For a sequence to be retained, at least a six-nucleotide match to both a V gene segment and a J gene segment was required. Rearrangements were classified as productive when the CDR3 lacked stop codons and remained in frame with V and J, and all other rearrangements were classified as non-productive. Following IMGT convention, CDR3 was defined as the stretch from the second conserved V-encoded cysteine up to the conserved J-encoded phenylalanine. Sequences without an unambiguous match to a single V gene segment were excluded from the earlier analysis of 500 to 700 of the donors. An earlier analysis of 550 to 650 of the donors classified V segments as functional when productive rearrangements were above 56.7% and as segregating when the standard deviation between donors was above 5%. A statistical classification framework was built to diagnose cytomegalovirus status from the catalog of TCR beta chain sequences. In a later analysis, V and J genes were assigned by comparing TCR nucleotide sequences against IMGT/GENE-DB human TR gene sequences. Using the TCRdist pipeline, a later analysis assigned CDR3 sequences along with most-parsimonious VDJ recombination scenarios. In a later analysis, each TCR beta chain was defined by its CDR3 amino acid sequence together with its V-gene family, and reads without a unique V-gene family were excluded. As a way to deal with suspected cross-contamination and a sequencing artifact, a later analysis dropped nearly 600 nucleotide sequences that were highly shared and had low generation probability. In a later analysis, a clonal expansion index for each public chain was calculated from normalized within-repertoire ranks of inferred template counts. A later analysis computed generation probabilities with a VDJ recombination model fitted to out-of-frame rearrangements, and checked the results against IGoR. In a later analysis, TCR-TCR, TCR-HLA and TCR-CMV co-occurrence was scored with hypergeometric tests, and a repertoire-size bias correction was applied to TCR pairs. A later analysis estimated false discovery rates by permuting HLA or CMV assignments 20 times. A later analysis grouped co-occurring TCRs with DBSCAN, adding TCRdist sequence similarity when clustering within HLA-allele-positive subsets. For co-occurrence clustering, repertoires with fewer than 30,000 or more than 120,000 public chains were excluded, along with several repertoires with anomalous nucleotide sharing. TCRdb's version of the immuneACCESS table is confined to in-frame rearrangements and falls short of the full clone set. An unresolved V gene accounts for under half of the shortfall where checked; the remainder is of unknown origin. The DNA was the basis for D and trimming; V, J and clone size are from that table. The sample table contains 100,000 to 150,000 clones; only one count was recorded for less than 80% of them. Of the sample, under 3.5% falls within the top ten clones.

What the research found in general, with its limitations: Immune exposure information for the cohort was limited to CMV serostatus. Assigning TCR associations to individual alleles was difficult when HLA alleles, especially DR and DQ, strongly co-occurred. In a later analysis, TCR association rates were found to vary across HLA loci, with the most associated TCRs seen for DRB1 alleles and the fewest for HLA-C alleles. The authors suggested that the approach could potentially be generalized to other disease states and immunological phenotypes. A further reported finding was that TCR beta sequences accurately predicted the HLA-A and HLA-B alleles for most subjects in the first cohort. A cluster of highly shared sequence variants was judged likely to be a technical artifact of the sequencing pipeline. The earlier analysis of fewer than 750 of the donors excluded some 15 rarely observed V segments, including chromosome 9 orphons, because counts were too low. An earlier analysis of approximately 500 of the donors showed that most TCR beta V segments appeared in productive rearrangements either about 90% or about 30% of the time, which broadly matched IMGT annotations. A total of fewer than 200 TCR beta chains were listed by the study as associated with cytomegalovirus. Roughly uniform sequencing depth across donors was assumed in presence/absence analyses, although this assumption may not hold. Most TCR sequences were seen in very few donors, while some public TCRs were found in many individuals. Because the 87-base-pair reads could not distinguish some IMGT-functional V segments, including TRBV6-2 and TRBV6-3, those segments were excluded. In both the original and validation cohorts, the classifier was reported to diagnose cytomegalovirus status with high specificity and sensitivity. In a later genetic analysis, fewer N-insertions in productive TCRs were reported among donors in an Asian-associated ancestry cluster than the roughly 640-donor mean. Only TCR beta chains were sequenced in this cohort, and the absence of alpha or paired-chain data limited detectable features. Correlated functional status among segregating V segments might be attributable to linkage disequilibrium, but an unknown experimental factor could not be ruled out. A few of the identified cytomegalovirus-associated TCR beta chains were confirmed in vitro to be specific for cytomegalovirus antigens. Because HLA typing was unavailable for some donors at each locus, only the typed subset was used in association tests. Compared with equally common non-associated chains, HLA-associated TCR beta chains in a later analysis were more clonally expanded and had lower generation probabilities. At a false discovery rate of 0.05, a later analysis linked roughly 17,000 TCR beta sequences to specific HLA alleles. Most CMV-associated TCR beta chains appeared to be HLA-restricted in a later analysis, and the HLA associations seemed to be driven largely by CMV exposure. A later analysis reported that several top co-occurrence clusters appeared linked to parvovirus B19, influenza, CMV and Epstein-Barr virus. An association between a missense DCLRE1C variant and V-gene and J-gene trimming of TCR beta chains was found in a later genetic analysis and replicated in an independent cohort.

V was cut back by 0 bases and J by 9 bases, leaving a gap of 15 bases between them. From the cysteine through the phenylalanine, the CDR3 covers 14 amino acids. Only CDR3 DNA is held: 42 bases, read in frame from base 1. From the germline V gene, CDR1 is SNHLY and CDR2 is FYNNEI. As regards this clone: This clone's antigen is unknown. Base qualities are missing; no much larger clone stands one base away.

The cohort was made up of 666 healthy bone marrow donors. At the time of sampling, every cohort member was nominally healthy, though immune exposures that went unrecorded were likely present. The donor was CMV seronegative and was included in the group of a few hundred seronegative cohort members. Every donor gave a peripheral blood sample, and the peripheral blood mononuclear cells from that sample were used for TCR beta sequencing. The Qiagen DNeasy Blood Extraction Kit was used to extract genomic DNA from the blood cell samples. Recombination linked TRBV2 to TRBJ2-7, with TRBD1 tentatively as D gene (6 bases match). The source material was PBMCs. The TCR sequence derives from a woman in her fifties or sixties in good health and CMV-seronegative. For the CDR3, the sequence is CASSEAGGQSGQYF. The base sequence is TGTGCCAGCAGTGAAGCCGGTGGACAGTCAGGGCAGTACTTC.